The present entry profiles one TCR beta chain with its context. Antigen unknown. This sample was included in a study of T cell responses to AZD1222 COVID-19 vaccine. Notes on the study in general: No repertoire was sampled before or during the peak T cell response, only after it. Unmutated variant regions are reportedly targeted by nearly half of spike-specific TCRs. Among the donors, most were white British and more were female, and clonal diversity was possibly underestimated.

Some clones are missing from TCRdb's copy, which holds only in-frame ones; the method was immunoSEQ multiplex PCR. Among approximately 160,000 clones listed, 90% to 95% were seen once. This TCR was sampled from an adult who received the AZD1222 COVID-19 vaccine. The source material was peripheral blood, sampled 28 days after the second AZD1222 dose.

The CDR3 DNA is TGTGCCAGTAGTATAGACAGGGCTGGGGCCAACGTCCTGACTTTC. Translation: CASSIDRAGANVLTF. The chain has TRBV19 and TRBJ2-6; D may be TRBD1 (5 bases). Germline CDR1 and CDR2: LNHDA and SQIVND (reference sequence). The CDR3 covers 15 residues. Deletions cut 0 bases from V and 2 bases from J, with 5 bases between.